These T cell receptor beta chains were read from a single sample in a study of shared clonotypes between healthy human individuals. Sequencing used immunoSEQ multiplex PCR; TCRdb keeps in-frame clones, though not all of them. Among approximately 2.3 million clones listed, approximately 93% were seen once. The specimen was naive CD4+ T cells from PBMCs. Receptors were obtained from a man aged 18 to 29 in good health. Some clones in this sample may be carry-over from other donors' samples. CDR3s include the opening cysteine and the closing phenylalanine or tryptophan. The order of the fields is D gene, J gene, CDR3 length, clone size, V gene, CDR3 protein, CDR3 DNA. A D gene is named only where the DNA matches it firmly. Clone size, where shown, is once, few, many, or a class for clones that have expanded.

TRBD1 | TRBJ1-1 | 13 | NA | TRBV19 | CASSSETGGKTFF | TGTGCCAGTAGTTCAGAGACAGGGGGAAAAACTTTCTTT
NA | TRBJ2-3 | 12 | NA | TRBV19 | CASSQNGDTQYF | TGTGCCAGTAGCCAAAATGGGGATACGCAGTATTTT
TRBD1 | TRBJ2-3 | 15 | NA | TRBV9 | CASSEPGQGTDTQYF | TGTGCCAGCAGCGAACCGGGACAGGGGACAGATACGCAGTATTTT
TRBD1 | TRBJ2-2 | 17 | NA | TRBV18 | CASSPRTGGTSAGELFF | TGTGCCAGCTCACCGAGGACAGGGGGAACATCAGCCGGGGAGCTGTTTTTT
NA | TRBJ2-7 | 15 | NA | TRBV5-4 | CASSLFWGTSYEQYF | TGTGCCAGCAGCTTATTCTGGGGGACATCCTACGAGCAGTACTTC
TRBD1 | TRBJ1-2 | 15 | NA | TRBV4-1 | CASSRQGAQDYGYTF | TGCGCCAGCAGCCGACAGGGGGCGCAGGACTATGGCTACACCTTC
NA | TRBJ1-5 | 14 | NA | TRBV27 | CASSSLRAGQPQHF | TGTGCCAGCAGTTCCCTGAGGGCAGGGCAGCCCCAGCATTTT
TRBD1 | TRBJ2-3 | 13 | NA | TRBV6-6 | CASRQGRTDTQYF | TGTGCCAGTAGACAGGGCCGCACAGATACGCAGTATTTT
NA | TRBJ2-2 | 15 | NA | TRBV2 | CASSPLWGDTGELFF | TGTGCCAGCAGCCCGCTTTGGGGGGACACCGGGGAGCTGTTTTTT
TRBD1 | TRBJ2-1 | 14 | NA | TRBV7-9 | CASSFRDRGNEQFF | TGTGCCAGCAGCTTCCGGGACAGGGGCAATGAGCAGTTCTTC
NA | TRBJ1-1 | 14 | NA | TRBV5-1 | CASSLTALNTEAFF | TGCGCCAGCAGCTTGACGGCATTGAACACTGAAGCTTTCTTT
TRBD1 | TRBJ2-7 | 16 | NA | TRBV5-1 | CASSLGGGQGAREQYF | TGCGCCAGCAGCTTGGGAGGCGGACAGGGGGCTCGCGAGCAGTACTTC
NA | TRBJ2-7 | 14 | once | TRBV9 | CASSGGTPPYEQYF | TGTGCCAGCAGCGGAGGGACACCTCCCTACGAGCAGTACTTC
NA | TRBJ1-1 | 15 | NA | TRBV28 | CASSPPRGGNTEAFF | TGTGCCAGCAGTCCCCCCAGGGGCGGGAACACTGAAGCTTTCTTT
TRBD1 | TRBJ2-3 | 16 | NA | TRBV5-4 | CASSLGTGDQGNTQYF | TGTGCCAGCAGCTTGGGGACAGGTGACCAGGGGAATACGCAGTATTTT
TRBD1 | TRBJ1-2 | 13 | NA | TRBV7-2 | CASSPRTGNGYTF | TGTGCCAGCAGCCCACGGACAGGGAATGGCTACACCTTC
NA | TRBJ2-1 | 16 | NA | TRBV5-1 | CASSLLQGGGYNEQFF | TGCGCCAGCAGCTTGCTTCAGGGAGGGGGCTACAATGAGCAGTTCTTC
NA | TRBJ2-4 | 17 | once | TRBV28 | CASSLPRTTYSKNIQYF | TGTGCCAGCAGTCTACCAAGGACTACATATTCCAAAAACATTCAGTACTTC
NA | TRBJ1-5 | 13 | NA | TRBV29-1 | CSVAGQPNQPQHF | TGCAGCGTGGCCGGACAGCCAAATCAGCCCCAGCATTTT
NA | TRBJ1-1 | 13 | NA | TRBV9 | CASSVVSFPGAFF | TGTGCCAGCAGCGTAGTGTCTTTCCCTGGAGCTTTCTTT
NA | TRBJ1-1 | 16 | NA | TRBV5-1 | CASTSGGANQFGEAFF | TGCGCCAGCACTAGCGGGGGGGCGAATCAGTTTGGTGAAGCTTTCTTT
NA | TRBJ2-1 | 16 | once | TRBV5-1 | CASSLAGGVGYNEQFF | TGCGCCAGCAGCTTGGCCGGGGGAGTAGGCTACAATGAGCAGTTCTTC